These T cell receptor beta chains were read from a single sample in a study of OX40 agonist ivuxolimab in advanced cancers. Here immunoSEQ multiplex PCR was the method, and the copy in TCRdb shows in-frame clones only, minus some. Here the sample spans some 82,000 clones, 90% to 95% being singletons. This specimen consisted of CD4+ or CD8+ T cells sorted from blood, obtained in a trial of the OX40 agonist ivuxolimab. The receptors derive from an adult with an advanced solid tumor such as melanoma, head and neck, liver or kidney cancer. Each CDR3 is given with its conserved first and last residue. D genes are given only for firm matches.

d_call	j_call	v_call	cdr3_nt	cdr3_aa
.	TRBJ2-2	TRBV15	TGTGCCACCAGCAGAGGGGGGGCAGCGAACACCGGGGAGCTGTTTTTT	CATSRGGAANTGELFF
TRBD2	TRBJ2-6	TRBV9	TGTGCCAGCAGCGCCGGGACTAGCGGCTCTGGGGCCAACGTCCTGACTTTC	CASSAGTSGSGANVLTF
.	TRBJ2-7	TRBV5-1	TGCGCCAGCAGCTTCGCCTACGAGCAGTACTTC	CASSFAYEQYF
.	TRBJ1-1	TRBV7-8	TGTGCCAGCAGCTTAGAACAGTGGGACACTGAAGCTTTCTTT	CASSLEQWDTEAFF
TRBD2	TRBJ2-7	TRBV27	TGTGCCAGCAGTTTCGGGACTAGCGAGTACGAGCAGTACTTC	CASSFGTSEYEQYF
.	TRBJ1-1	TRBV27	TGTGCCAGCAGCCTCGCGGCTCGGACTGAAGCTTTCTTT	CASSLAARTEAFF
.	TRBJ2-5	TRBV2	TGTGCCAGCGGGGGATATACTCAAGAGACCCAGTACTTC	CASGGYTQETQYF
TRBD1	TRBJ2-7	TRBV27	TGTGCCAGCAGTCACTGGACAGGGATTTTCTACGAGCAGTACTTC	CASSHWTGIFYEQYF
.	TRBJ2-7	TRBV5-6	TGTGCCAGCAGCCCCCGGGGACCCTACGAGCAGTACTTC	CASSPRGPYEQYF
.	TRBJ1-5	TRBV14	TGTGCCAGCAGCCAAGCATGGGGGCGAGAAGGCAATCAGCCCCAGCATTTT	CASSQAWGREGNQPQHF
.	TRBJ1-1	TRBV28	TGTGCCAGCACCACAGAGGAGGGGACATTCACTGAAGCTTTCTTT	CASTTEEGTFTEAFF
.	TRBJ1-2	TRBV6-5	TGTGCCAGCAGTTACGGTGGCTCTGGCTACACCTTC	CASSYGGSGYTF
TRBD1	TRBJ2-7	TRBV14	TGTGCCAGCAGCCATCGAGGACAGGGGGGAGACGAGCAGTACTTC	CASSHRGQGGDEQYF
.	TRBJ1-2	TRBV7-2	TGTGCCAGCAGCTTAATCGGCGAGTATGGCTACACCTTC	CASSLIGEYGYTF
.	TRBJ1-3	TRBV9	TGTGCCAGCAGCGCCGGGAACTCTGGAAACACCATATATTTT	CASSAGNSGNTIYF
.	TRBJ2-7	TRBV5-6	TGTGCCAGCAGCCCCGGCGGTAACTACGAGCAGTACTTC	CASSPGGNYEQYF
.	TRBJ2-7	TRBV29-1	TGCAGCGTTGAAGATTTGGGGACGGGAAGCTCCTACGAGCAGTACTTC	CSVEDLGTGSSYEQYF
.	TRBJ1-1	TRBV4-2	TGTGCCAGCAGCCCCTACGGGGGGGTCACTAAAGCTTTCTTT	CASSPYGGVTKAFF
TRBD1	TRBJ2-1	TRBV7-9	TGTGCCAGCAGCTTTCCAGCGGACAGGGGGAGGGATGAGCAGTTCTTC	CASSFPADRGRDEQFF
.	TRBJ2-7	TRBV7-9	TGTGCCAGCAGCTTAGGAGGGGTGCCCTACGAGCAGTACTTC	CASSLGGVPYEQYF